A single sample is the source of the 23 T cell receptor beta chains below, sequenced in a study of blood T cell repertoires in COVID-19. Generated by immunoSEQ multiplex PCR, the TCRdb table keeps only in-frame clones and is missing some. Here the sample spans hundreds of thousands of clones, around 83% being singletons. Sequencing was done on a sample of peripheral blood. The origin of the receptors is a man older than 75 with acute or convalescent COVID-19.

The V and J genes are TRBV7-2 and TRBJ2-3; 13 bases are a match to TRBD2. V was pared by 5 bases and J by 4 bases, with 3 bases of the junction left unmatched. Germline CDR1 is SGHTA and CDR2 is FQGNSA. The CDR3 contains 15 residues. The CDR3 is CASSRTSGSPDTQYF. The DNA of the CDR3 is TGTGCCAGCAGCCGGACTAGCGGGAGCCCAGATACGCAGTATTTT.

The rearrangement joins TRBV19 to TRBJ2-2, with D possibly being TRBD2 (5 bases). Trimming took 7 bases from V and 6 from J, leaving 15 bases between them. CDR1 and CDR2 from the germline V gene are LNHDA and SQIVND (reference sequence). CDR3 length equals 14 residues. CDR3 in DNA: TGTGCCAGTACTGGCGGGTTACCTGCCGGGGAGCTGTTTTTT. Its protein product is CASTGGLPAGELFF.

This CDR3 is CASSLEGQGGTSGTLQYF. The CDR3 region has the DNA TGTGCCAGCAGCTTGGAGGGGCAGGGCGGGACTAGCGGTACACTCCAGTACTTC. V gene TRBV5-6 combines with J gene TRBJ2-5, with TRBD2 matching over 11 bases. CDR3 length: 18 amino acids. The ends lost 0 bases at V and 10 bases at J; junction bases unmatched: 17. CDR1 SGHDT and CDR2 YYEEEE come from the germline V gene.

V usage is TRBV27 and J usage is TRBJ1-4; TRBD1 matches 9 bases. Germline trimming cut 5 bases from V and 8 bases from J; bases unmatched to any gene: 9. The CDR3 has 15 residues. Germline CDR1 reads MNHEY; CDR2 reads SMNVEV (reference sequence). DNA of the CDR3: TGTGCCAGCAGTCCCACAGGGGGCTTTTGGGAAAAACTGTTTTTT. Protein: CASSPTGGFWEKLFF. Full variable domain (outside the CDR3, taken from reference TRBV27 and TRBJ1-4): EAQVTQNPRYLITVTGKKLTVTCSQNMNHEYMSWYRQDPGLGLRQIYYSMNVEVTDKGDVPEGYKVSRKEKRNFPLILESPSPNQTSLYFCASSPTGGFWEKLFFGSGTQLSVL.

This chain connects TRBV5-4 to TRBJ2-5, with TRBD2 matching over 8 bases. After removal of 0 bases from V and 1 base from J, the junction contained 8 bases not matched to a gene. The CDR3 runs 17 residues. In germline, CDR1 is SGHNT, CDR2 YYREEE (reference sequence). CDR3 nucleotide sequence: TGTGCCAGCAGCTTGGCCGGAGGAGCGGGGGTCCAAGAGACCCAGTACTTC. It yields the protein CASSLAGGAGVQETQYF.

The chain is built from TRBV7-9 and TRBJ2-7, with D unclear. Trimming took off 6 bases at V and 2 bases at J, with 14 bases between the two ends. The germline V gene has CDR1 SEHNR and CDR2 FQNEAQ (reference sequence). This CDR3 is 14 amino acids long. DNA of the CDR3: TGTGCCAGCAGGCGTTCTCCCGAAACCTACGAGCAGTACTTC. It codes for CASRRSPETYEQYF.

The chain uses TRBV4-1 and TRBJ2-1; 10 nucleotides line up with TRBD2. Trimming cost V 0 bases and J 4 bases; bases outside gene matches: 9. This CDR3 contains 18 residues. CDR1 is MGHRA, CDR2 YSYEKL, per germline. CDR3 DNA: TGCGCCAGCAGCCAAGATGCCCCTACTAGCGGGACTTACAATGAGCAGTTCTTC. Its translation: CASSQDAPTSGTYNEQFF.

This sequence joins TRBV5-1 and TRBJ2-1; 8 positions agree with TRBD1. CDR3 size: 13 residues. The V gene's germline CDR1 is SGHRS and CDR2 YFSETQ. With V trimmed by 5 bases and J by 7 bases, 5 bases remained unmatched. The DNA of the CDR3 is TGCGCCAGCAGACCGGGACAGGAGAATGAGCAGTTCTTC. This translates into CASRPGQENEQFF.

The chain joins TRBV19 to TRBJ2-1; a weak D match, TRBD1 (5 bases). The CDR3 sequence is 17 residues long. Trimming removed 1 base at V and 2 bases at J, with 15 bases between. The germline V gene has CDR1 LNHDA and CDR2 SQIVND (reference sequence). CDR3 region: CASSIGSAQGTYNEQFF. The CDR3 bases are TGTGCCAGTAGTATAGGGTCAGCCCAGGGAACCTACAATGAGCAGTTCTTC.

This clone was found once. CDR3 amino acids: CASSLQGAIGNTIYF. CDR3 nucleotide sequence: TGTGCCAGTAGTCTCCAGGGGGCGATCGGAAACACCATATATTTT. J is TRBJ1-3 and V is TRBV19; 8 bases agree with TRBD1. After removal of 5 bases from V and 4 bases from J, the junction contained 7 bases not matched to a gene. The germline V gene encodes CDR1 LNHDA and CDR2 SQIVND (reference sequence). This CDR3 is 15 amino acids long.

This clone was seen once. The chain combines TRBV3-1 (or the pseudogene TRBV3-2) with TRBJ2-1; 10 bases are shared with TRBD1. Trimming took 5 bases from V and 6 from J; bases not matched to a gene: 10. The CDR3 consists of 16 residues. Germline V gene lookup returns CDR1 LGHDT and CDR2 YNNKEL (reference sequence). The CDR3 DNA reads TGTGCCAGCAGCATGCGCCCCGGGACAGGGGTCAATGAGCAGTTCTTC. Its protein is CASSMRPGTGVNEQFF.

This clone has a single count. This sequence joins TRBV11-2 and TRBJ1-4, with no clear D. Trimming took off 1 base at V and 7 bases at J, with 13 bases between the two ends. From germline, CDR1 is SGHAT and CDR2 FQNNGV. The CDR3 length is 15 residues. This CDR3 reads CASSLGQVSFEKLFF. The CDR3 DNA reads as TGTGCCAGCAGCTTAGGCCAGGTATCTTTTGAAAAACTGTTTTTT. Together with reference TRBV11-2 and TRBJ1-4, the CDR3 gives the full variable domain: EAGVAQSPRYKIIEKRQSVAFWCNPISGHATLYWYQQILGQGPKLLIQFQNNGVVDDSQLPKDRFSAERLKGVDSTLKIQPAKLEDSAVYLCASSLGQVSFEKLFFGSGTQLSVL.

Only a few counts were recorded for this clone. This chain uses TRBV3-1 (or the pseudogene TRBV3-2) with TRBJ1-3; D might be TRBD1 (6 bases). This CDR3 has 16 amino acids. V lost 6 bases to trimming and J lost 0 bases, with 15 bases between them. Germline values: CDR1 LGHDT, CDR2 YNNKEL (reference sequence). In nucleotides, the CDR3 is TGTGCCAGCAGGACCACAGGGACGGGCTCTGGAAACACCATATATTTT. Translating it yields CASRTTGTGSGNTIYF.

Here the CDR3 DNA reads TGTGCCAGCAGCCTTGGACTGCCCGGGGATAATGAGCAGTTCTTC. It specifies CASSLGLPGDNEQFF. The rearrangement links TRBV7-2 to TRBJ2-1; D possibly corresponds to TRBD2 (5 bases). The CDR3 is made up of 15 amino acids. Per the germline V gene, CDR1 is SGHTA and CDR2 is FQGNSA. Trimming pared 5 bases from V and 7 bases from J, leaving 18 bases between.

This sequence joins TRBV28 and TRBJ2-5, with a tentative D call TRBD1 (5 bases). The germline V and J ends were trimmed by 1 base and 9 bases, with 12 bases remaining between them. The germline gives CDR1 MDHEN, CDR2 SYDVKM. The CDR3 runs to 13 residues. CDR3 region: CASSLSQGAAQYF. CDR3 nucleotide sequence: TGTGCCAGCAGTTTATCACAAGGGGCGGCCCAGTACTTC.

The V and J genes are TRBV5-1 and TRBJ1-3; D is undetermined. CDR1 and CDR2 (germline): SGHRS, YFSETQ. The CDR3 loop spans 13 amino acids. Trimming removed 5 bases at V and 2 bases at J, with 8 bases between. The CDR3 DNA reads TGCGCCAGCAGGGAGACCGCTGGAAACACCATATATTTT. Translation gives CASRETAGNTIYF.

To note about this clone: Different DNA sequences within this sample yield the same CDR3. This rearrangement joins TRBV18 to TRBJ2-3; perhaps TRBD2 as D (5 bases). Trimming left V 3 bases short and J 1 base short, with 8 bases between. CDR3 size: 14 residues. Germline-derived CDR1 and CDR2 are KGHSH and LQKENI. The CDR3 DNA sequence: TGTGCCAGCTCACCGCCCGGGGGCACAGATACGCAGTATTTT. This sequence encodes CASSPPGGTDTQYF.

This CDR3 reads CASSRLDRGGEEQYF. The CDR3 DNA is TGTGCCAGCAGTCGCCTGGACAGGGGCGGTGAGGAGCAGTACTTC. The chain couples TRBV28 to TRBJ2-7, with TRBD1 matching 9 bases. CDR1 and CDR2 (germline): MDHEN, SYDVKM. V shed 5 bases, J shed 7 bases, and the junction held 12 bases outside the gene matches. This CDR3 is 15 amino acids long.

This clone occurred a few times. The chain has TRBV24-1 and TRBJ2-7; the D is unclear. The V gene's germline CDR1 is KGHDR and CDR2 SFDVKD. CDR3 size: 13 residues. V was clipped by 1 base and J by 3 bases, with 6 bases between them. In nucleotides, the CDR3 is TGTGCCACCAGTGATTTCCCCTTCTACGAGCAGTACTTC. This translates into CATSDFPFYEQYF.

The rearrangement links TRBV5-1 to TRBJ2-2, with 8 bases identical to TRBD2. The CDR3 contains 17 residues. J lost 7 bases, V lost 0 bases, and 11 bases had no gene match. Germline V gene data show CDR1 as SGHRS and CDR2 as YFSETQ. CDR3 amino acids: CASSLGLAGGAIGELFF. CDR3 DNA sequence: TGCGCCAGCAGCTTGGGTCTGGCGGGGGGCGCGATCGGGGAGCTGTTTTTT. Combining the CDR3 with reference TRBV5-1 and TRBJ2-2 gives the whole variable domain KAGVTQTPRYLIKTRGQQVTLSCSPISGHRSVSWYQQTPGQGLQFLFEYFSETQRNKGNFPGRFSGRQFSNSRSEMNVSTLELGDSALYLCASSLGLAGGAIGELFFGEGSRLTVL.

The CDR3 nucleotides are TGTGCCAGTAGCCCCGTCGCGTTGGGCGGGAGACAGAATGAGCAGTTCTTC. It codes for CASSPVALGGRQNEQFF. The genes are TRBV19 and TRBJ2-1; 7 bases agree with TRBD2. Germline values: CDR1 LNHDA, CDR2 SQIVND (reference sequence). The CDR3 contains 17 residues. The V gene end was trimmed by 6 bases and the J gene end by 7 bases; junction bases not matched to a gene: 18.

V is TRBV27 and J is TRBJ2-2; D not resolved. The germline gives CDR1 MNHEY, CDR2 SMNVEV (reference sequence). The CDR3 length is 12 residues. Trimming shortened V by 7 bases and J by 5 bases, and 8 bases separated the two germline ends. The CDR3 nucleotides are TGTGCCAGCACCGACTGGACCGGGGAGCTGTTTTTT. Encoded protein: CASTDWTGELFF.

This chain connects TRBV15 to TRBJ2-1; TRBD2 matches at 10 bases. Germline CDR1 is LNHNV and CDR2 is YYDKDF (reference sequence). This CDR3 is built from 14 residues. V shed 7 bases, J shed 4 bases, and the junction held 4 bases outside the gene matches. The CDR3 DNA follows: TGTGCCACCAAGCGGGGGGGCAGTTACAATGAGCAGTTCTTC. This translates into CATKRGGSYNEQFF.